The clone carrying this T cell receptor beta chain was counted ten times or more. MiXCR, run by TCRdb on the 5' RACE reads, gives a single entry per CDR3 protein. The profile shows more than 200,000 distinct CDR3 sequences, around 3.5% of them singletons. The germline CDR1 and CDR2 sequences are MNHEY and SVGAGI. The CDR3 contains 16 residues. The V end lost 8 bases, the J end lost 6 bases, and 24 bases lay between the germline ends. The entry originates in a study of T cells after yellow fever vaccination. This receptor was identified in a man younger than 30 who received the YFV17D yellow fever vaccine. The V call is TRBV6-5, the J call TRBJ2-3; no reliable D call. Sequenced material: PBMCs, taken 15 days after the yellow fever booster vaccination. The CDR3 is CASWPETAISGDTQYF. For the CDR3, the DNA is TGTGCCAGCTGGCCAGAGACCGCTATCTCCGGGGATACGCAGTATTTT.